Below are 27 T cell receptor beta chains sequenced from a single sample in a study of patients and donors after allogeneic stem cell transplantation. TCRdb independently ran MiXCR on the RT-PCR reads; one entry per CDR3 protein. Of about 960,000 distinct CDR3 sequences in the sample, about a sixth were seen once. The sequenced sample consisted of blood, either unsorted or a sorted T cell fraction (not recorded which). These receptors came from a human donor who was either an allogeneic HSCT recipient or a stem cell or donor lymphocyte infusion donor (not recorded which). It is not recorded whose cells these are; they may come from a transplant donor.

This clonotype was observed a few times. Relative to the germline gene, one junction end is altered; a read error may explain this. The CDR3 is CASSLAENQGQMNTEAFF. The CDR3 nucleotides read TGTGCCAGCAGCCTAGCGGAGAACCAGGGGCAAATGAACACTGAAGCTTTCTTT. The genes are TRBV7-8 and TRBJ1-1; possibly TRBD1 for D (6 bases). Germline CDR1 reads SGHVS; CDR2 reads FQNEAQ. This CDR3 is built from 18 residues.

Only a few counts were recorded for this clonotype. V gene TRBV27 combines with J gene TRBJ2-7; D remains unclear. This CDR3 is built from 14 residues. The germline V gene encodes CDR1 MNHEY and CDR2 SMNVEV (reference sequence). V lost 5 bases and J lost 2, with 13 bases in between. CDR3 amino acids: CASSPSIGPYEQYF. The CDR3 DNA follows: TGTGCCAGCAGTCCATCCATAGGGCCCTACGAGCAGTACTTC.

The chain is built from TRBV4-2 and TRBJ2-7; D might be TRBD2 (5 bases). Germline CDR1 and CDR2: LGHNA and YNFKEQ. CDR3 length: 16 residues. V was cut by 3 bases and J by 0 bases, with 15 bases left in between. DNA of the CDR3: TGTGCCAGCAGCCAGAGAAACGGGGAAAGCTCCTACGAGCAGTACTTC. Its protein is CASSQRNGESSYEQYF.

This clonotype was detected many times. Mismatch with germline at one junction end may stem from a read error. The chain recombines TRBV5-1 with TRBJ1-5; D may be TRBD1 (6 bases). CDR3 size: 15 residues. The V gene's germline CDR1 is SGHRS and CDR2 YFSETQ. CDR3: CASSLDGGSNQPQHF. DNA for the CDR3: TGTGCCAGCAGTTTAGACGGGGGCAGCAATCAGCCCCAGCATTTT. The variable domain in full, completed from reference TRBV5-1 and TRBJ1-5, reads KAGVTQTPRYLIKTRGQQVTLSCSPISGHRSVSWYQQTPGQGLQFLFEYFSETQRNKGNFPGRFSGRQFSNSRSEMNVSTLELGDSALYLCASSLDGGSNQPQHFGDGTRLSIL.

The gene calls are TRBV6-5 and TRBJ2-7, with D perhaps matching TRBD1 or TRBD2 (5 bases each). The CDR3 is made up of 15 amino acids. V lost 0 bases, J lost 4 bases, and 13 bases lay in between. CDR1 and CDR2 (germline): MNHEY, SVGAGI. This CDR3 is CASSYSGRTHYEQYF. DNA of the CDR3: TGTGCCAGCAGTTACTCGGGACGAACGCATTACGAGCAGTACTTC.

The chain combines TRBV10-3 with TRBJ2-3; perhaps TRBD1 as D (5 bases). Germline CDR1 is ENHRY and CDR2 is SYGVKD. Trimming took 6 bases from V and 0 from J, leaving 10 bases between them. CDR3 length: 14 residues. This chain's CDR3 is CAIRPTASTDTQYF. CDR3 DNA sequence: TGTGCCATCAGACCGACAGCTAGCACAGATACGCAGTATTTT.

This clonotype was detected a few times. The CDR3 DNA reads as TGTGCCAGCAGTTCAGGGAACTACAATGAGCAGTTCTTC. Residues: CASSSGNYNEQFF. The gene calls are TRBV27 and TRBJ2-1; D might be TRBD1 (5 bases). V lost 4 bases and J 3 bases, leaving 7 bases between the germline ends. This CDR3 has 13 residues. The V gene's germline CDR1 is MNHEY and CDR2 SMNVEV (reference sequence).

This clonotype was counted at least ten times. The chain joins TRBV20-1 to TRBJ1-6, with D unresolved. This CDR3 contains 13 residues. Germline lookup yields CDR1 DFQATT and CDR2 SNEGSKA (reference sequence). V lost 5 bases and J lost 7, with 12 bases in between. This CDR3 reads CSAGISRNSPLHF. In DNA form, the CDR3 reads TGCAGTGCTGGGATTTCCCGGAATTCACCCCTCCACTTT.

The table lists this clonotype with a few counts. For the CDR3, the DNA is TGTGCCAGCAGTACCGGGACCCCACGCCCGGGGGAGCAGTACTTC. Translated: CASSTGTPRPGEQYF. This rearrangement joins TRBV21-1 to TRBJ2-7; no check of the table's D call, TRBD1, against the DNA was made. TRBV21-1 is recorded as a pseudogene. The CDR3 has 15 residues.

This clonotype came up a few times. This chain connects TRBV5-1 to TRBJ1-3; 7 positions agree with TRBD1. Germline loops: CDR1 SGHRS, CDR2 YFSETQ. This CDR3 is built from 15 residues. V was clipped by 0 bases and J by 4 bases; unmatched bases: 4. CDR3 amino acids: CASSLDGTAGNTIYF. The CDR3, as DNA: TGCGCCAGCAGCTTGGACGGGACAGCAGGAAACACCATATATTTT.

The V gene is TRBV21-1, the J gene TRBJ2-5; the table's D call of TRBD2 was not tested on the DNA. TRBV21-1 is noted as a pseudogene. The CDR3 runs 15 residues. The CDR3 loop is CASSMSGGDQETQYF. Here the CDR3 DNA reads TGTGCCAGCAGCATGAGCGGGGGGGACCAAGAGACCCAGTACTTC.

The rearrangement uses TRBV5-6 and TRBJ2-1; tentative D call: TRBD1 (6 bases). The germline V and J ends were trimmed by 6 bases and 4 bases, with 8 bases remaining between them. The germline gives CDR1 SGHDT, CDR2 YYEEEE. The CDR3 sequence is 12 residues long. The CDR3 loop is CASNRAYNEQFF. The CDR3 DNA is TGTGCCAGCAACAGGGCTTACAATGAGCAGTTCTTC.

Only a few counts were recorded for this clonotype. The chain couples TRBV11-1 to TRBJ2-7; no firm D call. The CDR3 consists of 12 residues. CDR1 and CDR2 (germline): SGHAT, FQDESV (reference sequence). Trimming pared 4 bases from V and 10 bases from J, leaving 14 bases between. The CDR3: CASSSGPSDQYF. The CDR3, as DNA: TGTGCCAGCAGCTCAGGACCGAGCGATCAGTACTTC.

This clonotype occurred a few times. The chain carries TRBV24-1 and TRBJ2-1; D is unclear. Between the trimmed V and J ends, which lost 10 bases and 7 bases, there was a span of 16 bases. This CDR3 has 13 residues. CDR1 and CDR2 from the germline V gene are KGHDR and SFDVKD. DNA of the CDR3: TGTGCCACGGGAAGTGGGCTCAAGAATGAGCAGTTCTTC. Translation gives CATGSGLKNEQFF.

This clonotype was observed a handful of times. This chain links TRBV20-1 with TRBJ2-3; D unclear. CDR3 size: 14 residues. Between the trimmed V and J ends, which lost 6 bases and 0 bases, there was a span of 13 bases. Germline V lookup: CDR1 DFQATT, CDR2 SNEGSKA (reference sequence). The CDR3 DNA sequence: TGCAGTGCCAACTACCAACTTAGCACAGATACGCAGTATTTT. Amino acid sequence: CSANYQLSTDTQYF.

The V gene is TRBV12-3 or TRBV12-4, the J gene TRBJ1-5; tentative D call: TRBD1 (5 bases). The CDR3 is 15 residues long. Trimming removed 2 bases at V and 2 bases at J, with 10 bases between. The chain's CDR3 is CASSLSRAGNQPQHF. In DNA, the CDR3 is TGTGCCAGCAGTTTAAGCAGGGCCGGCAATCAGCCCCAGCATTTT.

This clonotype was seen a handful of times. The rearrangement uses TRBV24-1 and TRBJ1-1, with a tentative D call TRBD1 (6 bases). The ends were cut back, 2 bases at V and 3 bases at J, with 9 bases in the middle. This CDR3 is 14 amino acids long. CDR1 is KGHDR and CDR2 is SFDVKD in the germline V gene. CDR3: CATSDSGQHTEAFF. The CDR3 region has the DNA TGTGCCACCAGTGATTCTGGACAGCACACTGAAGCTTTCTTT.

This clonotype has more than one count but fewer than ten. V and J are TRBV11-1 and TRBJ2-6, with D perhaps matching TRBD2 (5 bases). Germline assignment: CDR1 SGHAT and CDR2 FQDESV (reference sequence). Trimming cost V 5 bases and J 0 bases, with 23 bases left between them. CDR3 length equals 20 residues. The CDR3 is CASSPPKEVGSTSGANVLTF. DNA of the CDR3: TGTGCCAGCAGCCCTCCAAAGGAGGTTGGCTCCACCTCTGGGGCCAACGTCCTGACTTTC.

In this sample, this clonotype turned up a few times. The V gene is TRBV7-2, the J gene TRBJ1-1; possible D gene TRBD1, 6 bases. This CDR3 comprises 15 residues. Germline loops: CDR1 SGHTA, CDR2 FQGNSA. V was shortened by 5 bases and J by 1 base, with 14 bases between the two germline ends. The CDR3: CASSLPRTANTEAFF. CDR3 in DNA: TGTGCCAGCAGCCTTCCCCGGACAGCGAACACTGAAGCTTTCTTT.

This clonotype has just a few counts. This chain uses TRBV18 with TRBJ1-3; D is undetermined. The CDR3 is 15 residues long. Germline V gives CDR1 KGHSH, CDR2 LQKENI. V lost 0 bases to trimming and J lost 0 bases, with 6 bases between them. Here the CDR3 reads CASSPPPSSGNTIYF. The CDR3 DNA follows: TGTGCCAGCTCACCACCGCCCAGCTCTGGAAACACCATATATTTT.

This clonotype was recorded a few times. The chain recombines TRBV5-1 with TRBJ1-6; possible D gene TRBD1, 5 bases. The CDR3 is made up of 15 amino acids. Germline V gives CDR1 SGHRS, CDR2 YFSETQ. V was clipped by 5 bases and J by 8 bases, with 17 bases between them. The CDR3 sequence is CASRPRAGQDSPLHF. CDR3 DNA sequence: TGCGCCAGCAGACCCCGGGCAGGGCAGGATTCACCCCTCCACTTT.

V is TRBV5-1 and J is TRBJ2-3; D not resolved. The CDR3 extends over 15 amino acids. Trimming removed 0 bases at V and 4 bases at J, with 12 bases between. Germline V lookup: CDR1 SGHRS, CDR2 YFSETQ. The CDR3 loop is CASSLDSLAADTQYF. In nucleotides, the CDR3 is TGCGCCAGCAGCTTGGACTCCTTGGCTGCAGATACGCAGTATTTT.

The V gene is TRBV15, the J gene TRBJ1-1; D perhaps matches TRBD1 (6 bases). This CDR3 is 16 amino acids long. Trimming pared 1 base from V and 6 bases from J, leaving 18 bases between. Germline-derived CDR1 and CDR2 are LNHNV and YYDKDF (reference sequence). The CDR3 nucleotides are TGTGCCACCAGCAGAGCCCCCCGGGACATGAGCTCTGAAGCTTTCTTT. This gives the protein CATSRAPRDMSSEAFF.

V usage is TRBV13 and J usage is TRBJ2-2; the match to TRBD1 covers 9 bases. Trimming at V came to 3 bases and at J to 4 bases, leaving 6 bases not matched to a gene. Germline loops: CDR1 PRHDT, CDR2 FYEKMQ (reference sequence). CDR3 length equals 16 residues. The CDR3 DNA reads as TGTGCCAGCAGCTTGACCCGGACAGGGGTCACCGGGGAGCTGTTTTTT. Encoded protein: CASSLTRTGVTGELFF. Complete variable domain (other parts from reference TRBV13 and TRBJ2-2): AAGVIQSPRHLIKEKRETATLKCYPIPRHDTVYWYQQGPGQDPQFLISFYEKMQSDKGSIPDRFSAQQFSDYHSELNMSSLELGDSALYFCASSLTRTGVTGELFFGEGSRLTVL.

The genes are TRBV20-1 and TRBJ2-2; the match to TRBD1 covers 8 bases. Germline-derived CDR1 and CDR2 are DFQATT and SNEGSKA (reference sequence). The J segment lost 4 bases and the V segment lost 3 bases, leaving 7 bases of the junction unmatched. CDR3 length equals 15 residues. CDR3 DNA: TGCAGTGCTAGGTCCAGGGGGCTGACCACCGGGGAGCTGTTTTTT. This translates into CSARSRGLTTGELFF.

This clonotype was observed a few times. The chain employs TRBV12-3 or TRBV12-4 and TRBJ2-4, with a tentative D call TRBD2 (5 bases). Trimming stripped 5 bases from V and 6 bases from J, with 14 bases between. This CDR3 comprises 14 residues. CDR3 in DNA: TGTGCCAGCAGTCACGGGATGGCGGGAAACATTCAGTACTTC. Its translation is CASSHGMAGNIQYF.

This sequence joins TRBV12-3 or TRBV12-4 and TRBJ2-2; no firm D call. This CDR3 region has 16 residues. V was shortened by 6 bases and J by 5 bases, with 19 bases between the two germline ends. The CDR3 DNA reads TGTGCCAGCAGCACCCGGACCGCCGGGCCGACCGGGGAGCTGTTTTTT. Its protein product is CASSTRTAGPTGELFF.